The 24 T cell receptor beta chains below all came from one sample that was sequenced in a study of T cell responses to AZD1222 COVID-19 vaccine. The repertoire was sequenced with immunoSEQ multiplex PCR; TCRdb's copy has only in-frame clones and lacks some. The sample lists about 78,000 clones, about 85% occurring once. This specimen consisted of peripheral blood, obtained on day 0 of AZD1222 vaccination. These receptors originate from an adult in good health.

This chain connects TRBV2 to TRBJ2-1, with TRBD1 as a possible D gene (6 bases). This CDR3 is 15 amino acids long. Germline V gives CDR1 SNHLY, CDR2 FYNNEI. Trimming pared 6 bases from V and 5 bases from J, leaving 17 bases between. The CDR3 spells CASRIGGYSNNEQFF. The CDR3 DNA reads TGTGCCAGCAGAATAGGGGGTTATAGTAACAATGAGCAGTTCTTC. Filled out from reference TRBV2 and TRBJ2-1, the complete variable domain reads EPEVTQTPSHQVTQMGQEVILRCVPISNHLYFYWYRQILGQKVEFLVSFYNNEISEKSEIFDDQFSVERPDGSNFTLKIRSTKLEDSAMYFCASRIGGYSNNEQFFGPGTRLTVL.

The V and J genes are TRBV3-1 (or the pseudogene TRBV3-2) and TRBJ1-4; tentatively, D is TRBD1 (5 bases). CDR1 LGHDT and CDR2 YNNKEL come from the germline V gene (reference sequence). Trimming cost V 5 bases and J 4 bases, with 14 bases left between them. The CDR3 runs to 15 residues. CDR3 bases: TGTGCCAGCAGCGGGGCGGGCAGGTTTAATGAAAAACTGTTTTTT. Its protein is CASSGAGRFNEKLFF.

The rearrangement joins TRBV11-3 to TRBJ1-3; a possible D gene is TRBD1 (5 bases). Germline lookup yields CDR1 SGHNT and CDR2 YENEEA. The V end lost 3 bases, the J end lost 0 bases, and 15 bases lay between the germline ends. The CDR3 is 17 amino acids. The CDR3 nucleotides are TGTGCCAGCAGCTTGCCGGCAGGGATGAGCTCTGGAAACACCATATATTTT. Its protein is CASSLPAGMSSGNTIYF.

The chain couples TRBV11-3 to TRBJ2-7; 7 nucleotides align to TRBD1. Germline V gene data show CDR1 as SGHNT and CDR2 as YENEEA. The CDR3 length is 14 residues. The V gene end was trimmed by 5 bases and the J gene end by 5 bases; junction bases not matched to a gene: 9. The CDR3 spells CASSAQGERDEQYF. In DNA form, the CDR3 reads TGTGCCAGCAGCGCGCAGGGGGAGCGAGACGAGCAGTACTTC.

The chain employs TRBV12-3 or TRBV12-4 and TRBJ2-7, with D uncertain. The germline V and J ends were trimmed by 3 bases and 6 bases, with 12 bases remaining between them. This CDR3 is 13 amino acids long. The CDR3 nucleotides are TGTGCCAGCAGTTTGGGTCTGCCCGGCGAGCAGTACTTC. It yields the protein CASSLGLPGEQYF.

This sequence joins TRBV7-9 and TRBJ2-3; TRBD1 aligns across 8 bases. J lost 4 bases, V lost 4 bases, and 10 bases had no gene match. Germline lookup yields CDR1 SEHNR and CDR2 FQNEAQ (reference sequence). This CDR3 has 16 amino acids. In nucleotides, the CDR3 is TGTGCCAGCAGCTATAACAGGGGGAACCAGGCAGATACGCAGTATTTT. Translating it yields CASSYNRGNQADTQYF.

V gene TRBV14 combines with J gene TRBJ2-7; D gene ambiguous. The germline gives CDR1 SGHDN, CDR2 FVKESK. V was shortened by 1 base and J by 4 bases, with 20 bases between the two germline ends. CDR3 size: 17 residues. CDR3 nucleotide sequence: TGTGCCAGCAGCCAAGCGCTGTTAGGAACCGATCTTTACGAGCAGTACTTC. Its translation: CASSQALLGTDLYEQYF.

The genes are TRBV6-1 and TRBJ2-3; 10 nucleotides line up with TRBD1. The CDR3 sequence is 15 residues long. CDR1 and CDR2 (germline): MNHNS, SASEGT. With 1 base clipped from V and 6 bases from J, the junction kept 4 bases outside the gene matches. CDR3 in DNA: TGTGCCAGCAGTGAAGGGACAGGGGGTTGGGATACGCAGTATTTT. Translating it yields CASSEGTGGWDTQYF.

V is TRBV28 and J is TRBJ1-5; possible D gene TRBD1, 6 bases. Germline lookup yields CDR1 MDHEN and CDR2 SYDVKM. This CDR3 is built from 13 residues. V gave up 8 bases and J gave up 6 bases, with 14 bases separating them. The CDR3 DNA reads TGTGCCAGCTATGCGGGGGCCGGTCAGCCCCAGCATTTT. Translated: CASYAGAGQPQHF.

The rearrangement joins TRBV11-1 to TRBJ2-5; D call uncertain. The CDR3 has 13 amino acids. Trimming stripped 0 bases from V and 6 bases from J, with 8 bases between. Germline V gene sequence: CDR1 SGHAT, CDR2 FQDESV (reference sequence). The CDR3 loop reads CASSLAQEKTQYF. The CDR3 DNA reads as TGTGCCAGCAGCTTAGCCCAGGAAAAGACCCAGTACTTC.

The gene calls are TRBV3-1 (or the pseudogene TRBV3-2) and TRBJ1-2; 10 bases agree with TRBD1. Germline V gene lookup returns CDR1 LGHDT and CDR2 YNNKEL (reference sequence). This CDR3 region has 16 residues. The V and J ends lost 2 bases and 6 bases, in that order; junction bases with no gene match: 9. For the CDR3, the DNA is TGTGCCAGCAGCCAAATGGGCGGACAGGGGGGGAATGGCTACACCTTC. Translation gives CASSQMGGQGGNGYTF.

This sequence joins TRBV7-8 and TRBJ2-5; D unresolved. V lost 5 bases and J lost 0, with 19 bases in between. This CDR3 spans 17 amino acids. The germline V gene encodes CDR1 SGHVS and CDR2 FQNEAQ. CDR3 coding DNA: TGTGCCAGCAGCCGAGGAAACACAAATACCTACCAAGAGACCCAGTACTTC. It translates to CASSRGNTNTYQETQYF.

This clone was seen once. V is TRBV29-1 and J is TRBJ2-3; perhaps D is TRBD1 or TRBD2 (6 bases each). The V and J ends lost 4 bases and 4 bases respectively, with 15 bases between them. There are 14 residues in the CDR3. Germline V CDR1 and CDR2: SQVTM, ANQGSEA. The CDR3 reads CSVGGGSRADTQYF. The CDR3 DNA reads as TGCAGCGTTGGAGGGGGGTCTCGGGCAGATACGCAGTATTTT.

The rearrangement uses TRBV18 and TRBJ1-1; a possible D gene is TRBD1 (5 bases). In germline, CDR1 is KGHSH, CDR2 LQKENI. The CDR3 is 12 residues long. With 6 bases removed from V and 6 bases from J, the gap between germline ends came to 11 bases. The CDR3 spells CASSGAGAEAFF. Here the CDR3 DNA reads TGTGCCAGCTCCGGGGCGGGGGCTGAAGCTTTCTTT.

The chain combines TRBV19 with TRBJ1-4; D is undetermined. CDR1 is LNHDA and CDR2 is SQIVND in the germline V gene (reference sequence). This CDR3 comprises 14 residues. V was clipped by 7 bases and J by 4 bases, with 13 bases between them. As DNA, the CDR3 is TGTGCCAGTATGGGCGCAGCGGATAATGAAAAACTGTTTTTT. As protein: CASMGAADNEKLFF.

The V gene is TRBV13, the J gene TRBJ2-7; weak D call: TRBD1 (6 bases). V lost 1 base, J lost 4 bases, and 23 bases lay in between. In germline, CDR1 is PRHDT, CDR2 FYEKMQ (reference sequence). The CDR3 length is 18 residues. For the CDR3, the DNA is TGTGCCAGCAGCTTAGTAGAACAGGGCCGGTGGGACCGGTACGAGCAGTACTTC. It encodes CASSLVEQGRWDRYEQYF.

The chain employs TRBV28 and TRBJ1-5, with D possibly matching TRBD1 (5 bases). CDR1 MDHEN and CDR2 SYDVKM come from the germline V gene. This CDR3 is 13 amino acids long. With 6 bases removed from V and 7 bases from J, the gap between germline ends came to 13 bases. The CDR3 sequence is CASRLGGEQPQHF. In DNA form, the CDR3 reads TGTGCCAGCAGATTGGGAGGGGAACAGCCCCAGCATTTT. Full variable domain (remainder filled in from reference TRBV28 and TRBJ1-5): DVKVTQSSRYLVKRTGEKVFLECVQDMDHENMFWYRQDPGLGLRLIYFSYDVKMKEKGDIPEGYSVSREKKERFSLILESASTNQTSMYLCASRLGGEQPQHFGDGTRLSIL.

The chain joins TRBV18 to TRBJ1-6, with a weak D call TRBD1 (5 bases). This CDR3 is 14 amino acids long. The germline gives CDR1 KGHSH, CDR2 LQKENI. V dropped 6 bases and J dropped 8 bases, with 14 bases sitting between them. Here the CDR3 reads CASSPGRTYSPLHF. In DNA form, the CDR3 reads TGTGCCAGCTCGCCGGGACGGACTTATTCACCCCTCCACTTT.

The V and J genes are TRBV4-3 and TRBJ2-3; perhaps TRBD2 as D (6 bases). Trimming stripped 2 bases from V and 2 bases from J, with 14 bases between. This CDR3 has 16 residues. The germline gives CDR1 LGHNA, CDR2 YSLEER. CDR3 protein: CASSQRRDSNTDTQYF. The CDR3 bases are TGCGCCAGCAGCCAACGCCGGGACTCCAACACAGATACGCAGTATTTT.

This chain's CDR3 is CASSYTEANSGNTIYF. The CDR3 DNA reads as TGCGCCAGCAGCTACACCGAAGCCAACTCTGGAAACACCATATATTTT. The rearrangement uses TRBV5-1 and TRBJ1-3; no firm D call. The germline gives CDR1 SGHRS, CDR2 YFSETQ. V lost 3 bases to trimming and J lost 0 bases, with 13 bases between them. The CDR3 runs to 16 residues. Based on the CDR3 plus reference TRBV5-1 and TRBJ1-3, the full variable domain is KAGVTQTPRYLIKTRGQQVTLSCSPISGHRSVSWYQQTPGQGLQFLFEYFSETQRNKGNFPGRFSGRQFSNSRSEMNVSTLELGDSALYLCASSYTEANSGNTIYFGEGSWLTVV.

The gene calls are TRBV7-2 and TRBJ1-4; no firm D call. This CDR3 region has 13 residues. Trimming pared 5 bases from V and 2 bases from J, leaving 6 bases between. Per germline, CDR1 SGHTA and CDR2 FQGNSA. CDR3 nucleotides: TGTGCCAGCAGCCAAGGGACTAATGAAAAACTGTTTTTT. Protein product: CASSQGTNEKLFF.

J is TRBJ2-6 and V is TRBV2; 7 nucleotides agree with TRBD2. The CDR3 is made up of 14 amino acids. The junction had 5 bases not matched to a gene; V was cut back by 8 bases and J by 4 bases. The germline V gene encodes CDR1 SNHLY and CDR2 FYNNEI. The CDR3 spells CASGGGAGANVLTF. CDR3 nucleotide sequence: TGTGCCAGCGGGGGAGGGGCCGGGGCCAACGTCCTGACTTTC.

This chain connects TRBV27 to TRBJ1-1, with TRBD1 matching over 8 bases. The CDR3 runs to 18 residues. CDR1 MNHEY and CDR2 SMNVEV come from the germline V gene (reference sequence). Trimming took 1 base from V and 1 from J; bases not matched to a gene: 11. Here the CDR3 DNA reads TGTGCCAGCAGTTTATTGGGTTTCGGGACAGGCCGGAACACTGAAGCTTTCTTT. Translating gives CASSLLGFGTGRNTEAFF.

The rearrangement links TRBV27 to TRBJ2-7; 7 bases are shared with TRBD2. The CDR3 consists of 13 residues. Per the germline V gene, CDR1 is MNHEY and CDR2 is SMNVEV (reference sequence). V was pared by 4 bases and J by 7 bases, with 7 bases of the junction left unmatched. The CDR3 bases are TGTGCCAGCAGTTGGACCCGGCGGGGGGAGCAGTACTTC. It is translated as CASSWTRRGEQYF.